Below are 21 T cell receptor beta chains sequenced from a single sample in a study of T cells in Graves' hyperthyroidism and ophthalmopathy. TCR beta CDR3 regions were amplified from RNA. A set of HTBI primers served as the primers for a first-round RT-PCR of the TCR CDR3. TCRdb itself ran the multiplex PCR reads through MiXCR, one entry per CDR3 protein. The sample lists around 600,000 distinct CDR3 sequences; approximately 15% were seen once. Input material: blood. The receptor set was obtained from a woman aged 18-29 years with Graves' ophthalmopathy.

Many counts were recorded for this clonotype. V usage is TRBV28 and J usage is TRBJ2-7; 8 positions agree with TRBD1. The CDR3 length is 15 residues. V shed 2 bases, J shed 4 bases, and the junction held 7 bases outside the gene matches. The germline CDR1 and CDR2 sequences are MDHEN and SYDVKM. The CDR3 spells CASSLRTGKVYEQYF. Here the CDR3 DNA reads TGTGCCAGCAGTTTACGGACAGGGAAAGTATACGAGCAGTACTTC.

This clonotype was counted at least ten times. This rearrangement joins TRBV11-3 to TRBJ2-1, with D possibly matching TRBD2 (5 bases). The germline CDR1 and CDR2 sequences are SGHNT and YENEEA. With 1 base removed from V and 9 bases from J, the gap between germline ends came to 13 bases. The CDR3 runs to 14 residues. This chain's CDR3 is CASSLVPPRGEQFF. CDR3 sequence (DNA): TGTGCCAGCAGCTTAGTTCCCCCCCGGGGTGAGCAGTTCTTC.

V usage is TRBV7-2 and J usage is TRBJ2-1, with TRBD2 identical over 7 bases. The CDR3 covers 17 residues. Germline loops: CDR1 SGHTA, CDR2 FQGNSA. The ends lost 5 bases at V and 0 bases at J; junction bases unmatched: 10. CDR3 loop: CASSLVTSWSSYNEQFF. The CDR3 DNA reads TGTGCCAGCAGCCTCGTGACTAGCTGGAGCTCCTACAATGAGCAGTTCTTC. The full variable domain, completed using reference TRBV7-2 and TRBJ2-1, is GAGVSQSPSNKVTEKGKDVELRCDPISGHTALYWYRQSLGQGLEFLIYFQGNSAPDKSGLPSDRFSAERTGGSVSTLTIQRTQQEDSAVYLCASSLVTSWSSYNEQFFGPGTRLTVL.

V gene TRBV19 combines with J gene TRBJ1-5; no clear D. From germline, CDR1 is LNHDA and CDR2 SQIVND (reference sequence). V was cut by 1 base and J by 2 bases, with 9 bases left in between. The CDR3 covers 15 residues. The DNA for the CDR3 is TGTGCCAGTAGTATAGCCAACAGACGCAATCAGCCCCAGCATTTT. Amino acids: CASSIANRRNQPQHF.

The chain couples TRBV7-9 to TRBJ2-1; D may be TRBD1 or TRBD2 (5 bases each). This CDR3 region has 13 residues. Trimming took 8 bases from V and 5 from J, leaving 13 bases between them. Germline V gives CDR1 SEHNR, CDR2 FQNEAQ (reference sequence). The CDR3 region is CASGTGWDNEQFF. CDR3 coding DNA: TGTGCCAGCGGGACGGGATGGGACAATGAGCAGTTCTTC.

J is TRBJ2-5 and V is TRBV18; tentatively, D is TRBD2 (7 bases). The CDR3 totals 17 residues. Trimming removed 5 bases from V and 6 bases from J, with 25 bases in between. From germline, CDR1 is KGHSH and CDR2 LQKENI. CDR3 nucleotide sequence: TGTGCCAGCTCATCCCTCCGGGCGGGGGCTTTTGGAAAGACCCAGTACTTC. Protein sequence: CASSSLRAGAFGKTQYF.

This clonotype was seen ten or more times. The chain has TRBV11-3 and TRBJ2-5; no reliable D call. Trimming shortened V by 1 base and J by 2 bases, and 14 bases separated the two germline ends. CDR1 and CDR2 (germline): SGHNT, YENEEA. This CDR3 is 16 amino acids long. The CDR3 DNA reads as TGTGCCAGCAGCTTAGGGGCAGGTGGTTCTCAAGAGACCCAGTACTTC. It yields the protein CASSLGAGGSQETQYF.

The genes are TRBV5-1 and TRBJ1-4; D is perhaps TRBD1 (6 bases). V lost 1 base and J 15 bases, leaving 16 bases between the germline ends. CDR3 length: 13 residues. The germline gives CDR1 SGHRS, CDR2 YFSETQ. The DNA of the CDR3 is TGCGCCAGCAGCTTGACACCACAGGGATGGGTGTTTTTT. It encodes CASSLTPQGWVFF.

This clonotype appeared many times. The CDR3 region has the DNA TGTGCCAGCAGCTCACTTAGTCGGGAAATCACAGATACGCAGTATTTT. This sequence encodes CASSSLSREITDTQYF. The chain has TRBV11-2 and TRBJ2-3; tentatively, D is TRBD2 (5 bases). The V gene's germline CDR1 is SGHAT and CDR2 FQNNGV. Trimming cost V 4 bases and J 2 bases, with 16 bases left between them. The CDR3 is made up of 16 amino acids.

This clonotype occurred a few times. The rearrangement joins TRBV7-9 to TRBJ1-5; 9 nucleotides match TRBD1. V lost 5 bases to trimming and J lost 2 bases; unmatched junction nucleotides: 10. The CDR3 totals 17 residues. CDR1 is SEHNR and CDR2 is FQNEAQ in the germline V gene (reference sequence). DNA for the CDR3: TGTGCCAGCAGCAAGCTTACAGGGGGCGCTGGCAATCAGCCCCAGCATTTT. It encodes CASSKLTGGAGNQPQHF.

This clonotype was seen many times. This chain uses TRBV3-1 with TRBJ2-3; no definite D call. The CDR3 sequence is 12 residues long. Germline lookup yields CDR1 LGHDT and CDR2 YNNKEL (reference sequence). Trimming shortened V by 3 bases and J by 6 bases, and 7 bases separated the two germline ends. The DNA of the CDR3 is TGTGCCAGCAGCCATCGGGCGGATACGCAGTATTTT. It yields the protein CASSHRADTQYF.

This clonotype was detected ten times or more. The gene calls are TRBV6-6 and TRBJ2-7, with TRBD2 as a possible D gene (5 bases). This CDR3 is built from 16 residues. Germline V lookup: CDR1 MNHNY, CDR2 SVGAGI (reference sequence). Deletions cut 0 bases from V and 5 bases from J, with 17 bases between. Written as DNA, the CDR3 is TGTGCCAGCAGTTACTCGTATAAAGCGGTATTGGACGAGCAGTACTTC. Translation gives CASSYSYKAVLDEQYF.

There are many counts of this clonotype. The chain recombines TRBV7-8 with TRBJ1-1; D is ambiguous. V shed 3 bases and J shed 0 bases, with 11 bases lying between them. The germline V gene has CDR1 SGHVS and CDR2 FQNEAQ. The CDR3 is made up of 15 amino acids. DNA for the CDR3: TGTGCCAGCAGCTTTGGTGGCAGTTTGAACACTGAAGCTTTCTTT. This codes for CASSFGGSLNTEAFF.

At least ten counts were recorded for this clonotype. Here the CDR3 reads CSAERGAQPNEQFF. For the CDR3, the DNA is TGCAGCGCCGAAAGGGGGGCACAGCCCAATGAGCAGTTCTTC. The chain links TRBV29-1 to TRBJ2-1; perhaps D is TRBD1 or TRBD2 (6 bases each). The CDR3 is 14 amino acids. In germline, CDR1 is SQVTM, CDR2 ANQGSEA. V lost 7 bases to trimming and J lost 6 bases, with 19 bases between them.

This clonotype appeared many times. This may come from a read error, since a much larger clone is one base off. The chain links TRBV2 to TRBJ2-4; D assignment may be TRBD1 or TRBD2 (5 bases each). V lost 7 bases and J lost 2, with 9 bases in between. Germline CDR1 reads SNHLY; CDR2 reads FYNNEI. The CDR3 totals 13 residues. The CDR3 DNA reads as TGTGCCAGCACCAGGGAGACCAAAAACATTCAGTACTTC. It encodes CASTRETKNIQYF. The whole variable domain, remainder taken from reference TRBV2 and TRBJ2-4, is EPEVTQTPSHQVTQMGQEVILRCVPISNHLYFYWYRQILGQKVEFLVSFYNNEISEKSEIFDDQFSVERPDGSNFTLKIRSTKLEDSAMYFCASTRETKNIQYFGAGTRLSVL.

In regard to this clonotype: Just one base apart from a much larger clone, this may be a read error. CDR3: CASSPRTNPYNEPFF. The CDR3 bases are TGTGCCAGCAGCCCGCGGACCAACCCCTACAATGAGCCGTTCTTC. The chain uses TRBV7-2 and TRBJ2-1; D is ambiguous. There are 15 residues in the CDR3. Germline loops: CDR1 SGHTA, CDR2 FQGNSA.

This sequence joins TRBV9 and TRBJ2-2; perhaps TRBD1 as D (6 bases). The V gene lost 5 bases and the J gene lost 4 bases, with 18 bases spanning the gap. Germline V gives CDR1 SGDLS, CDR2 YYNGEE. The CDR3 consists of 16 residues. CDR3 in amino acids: CASRGTGLGRTGELFF. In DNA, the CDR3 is TGTGCCAGCAGGGGAACAGGGCTCGGACGCACCGGGGAGCTGTTTTTT.

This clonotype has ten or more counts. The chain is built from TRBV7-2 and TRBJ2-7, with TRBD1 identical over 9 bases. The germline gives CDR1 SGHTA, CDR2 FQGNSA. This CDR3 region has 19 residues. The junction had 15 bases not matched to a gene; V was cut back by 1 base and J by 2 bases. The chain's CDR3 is CASSLGEPFRRQGAYEQYF. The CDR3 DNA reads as TGTGCCAGCAGCTTAGGGGAACCATTCAGGCGACAGGGGGCCTACGAGCAGTACTTC.

The CDR3 loop is CASSTGWAGSGNTIYF. As DNA, the CDR3 is TGTGCCAGCAGTACGGGGTGGGCGGGCTCTGGAAACACCATATATTTT. V and J are TRBV28 and TRBJ1-3, with D uncertain. The germline gives CDR1 MDHEN, CDR2 SYDVKM. V was cut by 5 bases and J by 0 bases, with 14 bases left in between. CDR3 length: 16 amino acids.

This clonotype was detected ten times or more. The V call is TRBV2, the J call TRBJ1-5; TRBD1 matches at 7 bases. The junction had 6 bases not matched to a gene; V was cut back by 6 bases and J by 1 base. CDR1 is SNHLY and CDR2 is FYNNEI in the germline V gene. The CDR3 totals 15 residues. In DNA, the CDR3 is TGTGCCAGCAGAGAGACGGGACAGAGCAATCAGCCCCAGCATTTT. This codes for CASRETGQSNQPQHF.

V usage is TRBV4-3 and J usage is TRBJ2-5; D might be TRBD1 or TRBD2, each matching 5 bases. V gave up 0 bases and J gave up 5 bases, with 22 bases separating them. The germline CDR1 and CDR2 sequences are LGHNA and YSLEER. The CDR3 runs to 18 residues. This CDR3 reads CASSQESSGPPRVETQYF. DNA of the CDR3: TGCGCCAGCAGCCAAGAGAGTTCGGGACCCCCAAGGGTGGAGACCCAGTACTTC.